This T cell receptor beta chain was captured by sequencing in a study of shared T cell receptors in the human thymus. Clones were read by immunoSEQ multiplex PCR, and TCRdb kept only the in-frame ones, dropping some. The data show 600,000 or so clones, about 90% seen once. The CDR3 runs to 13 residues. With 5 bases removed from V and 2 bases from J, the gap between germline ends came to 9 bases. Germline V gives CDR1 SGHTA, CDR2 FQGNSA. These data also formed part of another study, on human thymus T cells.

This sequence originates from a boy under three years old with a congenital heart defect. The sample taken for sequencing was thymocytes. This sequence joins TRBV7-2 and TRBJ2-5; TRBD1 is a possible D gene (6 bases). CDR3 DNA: TGTGCCAGCAGCCTCGGGACACAAGAGACCCAGTACTTC. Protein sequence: CASSLGTQETQYF. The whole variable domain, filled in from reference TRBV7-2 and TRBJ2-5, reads GAGVSQSPSNKVTEKGKDVELRCDPISGHTALYWYRQSLGQGLEFLIYFQGNSAPDKSGLPSDRFSAERTGGSVSTLTIQRTQQEDSAVYLCASSLGTQETQYFGPGTRLLVL.